This T cell receptor beta chain was identified during a study of T cells after yellow fever vaccination. In TCRdb, the 5' RACE reads were re-called with MiXCR into one record per CDR3 protein. The sample holds tens of thousands of distinct CDR3 sequences; roughly 7.3% are singletons and the top ten take 36%. The study, taken as a whole, reports: One caveat is that FACS-sorted repertoires could contain abundant clonotypes contaminating from the bulk population. Re-detected after boosting: most primary clones, approximately 97% of CD4 and 80% to 90% of CD8. It was a small share of clonotypes that appeared in both CD4 and CD8 compartments.

This CDR3 has 17 residues. V lost 5 bases to trimming and J lost 6 bases, with 25 bases between them. Germline V gene data show CDR1 as MNHEY and CDR2 as SMNVEV (reference sequence). Only a few counts were recorded for this clonotype. As yet, its antigen is unknown. The rearrangement links TRBV27 to TRBJ1-2, with D uncertain. This sequence originates from a young man who received the YFV17D yellow fever vaccine. Source: CD8+ T cells sorted from PBMCs, taken 15 days after the yellow fever booster vaccination. CDR3 DNA sequence: TGTGCCAGCAGTCCTCTTTCGGGCAGGCCCGTCCTTGATGGCTACACCTTC. It is translated as CASSPLSGRPVLDGYTF.